The T cell receptor (beta chain) under discussion was sequenced for a study of T cell repertoires in cytomegalovirus infection. Across the whole study: Recently identified HLA-C-restricted CMV epitopes and well-studied HLA-B-restricted CMV epitopes were used by the study. Both CMV infection and a matching HLA type were indicated by public TCR beta signatures. Findings of the study overall: HLA-C-restricted CMV clonotypes gave the most frequent clonotype in two of eight donors.

The V and J ends lost 1 base and 6 bases respectively, with 12 bases between them. The CDR3 extends over 14 amino acids. Germline loops: CDR1 LGHNA, CDR2 YSLEER. MiXCR, run by TCRdb on the reads, gives a single entry per CDR3 protein. The sample lists some 560,000 distinct CDR3 sequences; under 45% were seen once. This clonotype showed up just a few times. Its antigen is not identified. The chain recombines TRBV4-3 with TRBJ2-5; a weak D match, TRBD1 (6 bases). The input for sequencing was cultured PBMCs, taken from culture after CMV antigen stimulation. The clonotype comes from a human donor in good health (CMV status not recorded). Some clones in this sample may be carry-over from other donors' samples. The CDR3 loop reads CASSQAVTGQTQYF. As DNA, the CDR3 is TGCGCCAGCAGCCAAGCGGTGACAGGACAGACCCAGTACTTC.